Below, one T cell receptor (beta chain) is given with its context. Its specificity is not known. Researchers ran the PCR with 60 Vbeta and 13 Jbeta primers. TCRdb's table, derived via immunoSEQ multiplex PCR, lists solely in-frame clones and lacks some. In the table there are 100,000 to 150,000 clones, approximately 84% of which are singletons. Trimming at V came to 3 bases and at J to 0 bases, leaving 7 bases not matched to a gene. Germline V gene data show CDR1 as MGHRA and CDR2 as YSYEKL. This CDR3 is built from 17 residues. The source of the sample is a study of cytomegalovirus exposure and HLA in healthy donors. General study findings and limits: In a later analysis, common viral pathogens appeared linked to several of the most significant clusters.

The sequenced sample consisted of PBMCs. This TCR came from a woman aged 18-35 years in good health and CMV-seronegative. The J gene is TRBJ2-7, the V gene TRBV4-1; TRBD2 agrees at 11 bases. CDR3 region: CASSQDTGLAGSYEQYF. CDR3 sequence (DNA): TGCGCCAGCAGCCAGGACACCGGACTAGCGGGCTCCTACGAGCAGTACTTC.